This is a list of T cell receptor beta chains from one sample in a study of cytomegalovirus exposure and HLA in healthy donors. Measured with immunoSEQ multiplex PCR; TCRdb has only the in-frame clones, and not every one. This sample has about 120,000 clones, with roughly 63% found just once. Material for sequencing was PBMCs. The origin of the receptors is a man between 25 and 39 years old in good health and CMV-seropositive. Each CDR3 is given with its conserved first and last residue. A D gene is named only where the DNA matches it firmly. Expanded clones get a size class; other rows say once, few or many, or leave the size out.

clone size: .; V gene: TRBV6-1; D gene: TRBD1; J gene: TRBJ1-2; CDR3 length: 14; CDR3 protein: CASNLGGEVYGYTF; CDR3 DNA: TGTGCCAGCAATTTAGGGGGCGAGGTTTATGGCTACACCTTC
clone size: .; V gene: TRBV5-6; D gene: .; J gene: TRBJ1-5; CDR3 length: 16; CDR3 protein: CASSPGGSASNQPQHF; CDR3 DNA: TGTGCCAGCAGCCCGGGTGGATCAGCTAGCAATCAGCCCCAGCATTTT
clone size: .; V gene: TRBV4-2; D gene: TRBD2; J gene: TRBJ2-7; CDR3 length: 15; CDR3 protein: CASSQDPGGLGEQYF; CDR3 DNA: TGTGCCAGCAGCCAAGATCCGGGAGGCTTGGGCGAGCAGTACTTC
clone size: .; V gene: TRBV4-3; D gene: TRBD2; J gene: TRBJ2-1; CDR3 length: 15; CDR3 protein: CASSRLLAADSEQFF; CDR3 DNA: TGCGCCAGCAGCCGTCTACTAGCGGCCGACAGTGAGCAGTTCTTC
clone size: .; V gene: TRBV18; D gene: TRBD2; J gene: TRBJ2-7; CDR3 length: 16; CDR3 protein: CASSPQPRLAGDEQYF; CDR3 DNA: TGTGCCAGCTCACCTCAACCGAGACTAGCGGGAGACGAGCAGTACTTC
clone size: .; V gene: TRBV28; D gene: TRBD1; J gene: TRBJ1-5; CDR3 length: 15; CDR3 protein: CASSLGGGGNQPQHF; CDR3 DNA: TGTGCCAGCAGTTTAGGAGGGGGCGGCAATCAGCCCCAGCATTTT
clone size: .; V gene: TRBV18; D gene: .; J gene: TRBJ1-3; CDR3 length: 16; CDR3 protein: CASSPRQDDSGNTIYF; CDR3 DNA: TGTGCCAGCTCACCAAGACAGGACGATTCTGGAAACACCATATATTTT
clone size: few; V gene: TRBV4-2; D gene: TRBD1; J gene: TRBJ1-1; CDR3 length: 14; CDR3 protein: CASSRGTGNTEAFF; CDR3 DNA: TGTGCCAGCAGCCGCGGGACAGGGAACACTGAAGCTTTCTTT
clone size: .; V gene: TRBV2; D gene: .; J gene: TRBJ2-5; CDR3 length: 14; CDR3 protein: CASSDQDSTETQYF; CDR3 DNA: TGTGCCAGCAGTGACCAGGACTCAACGGAGACCCAGTACTTC
clone size: few; V gene: TRBV6-6; D gene: TRBD1; J gene: TRBJ2-1; CDR3 length: 15; CDR3 protein: CASFPGTGKNNEQFF; CDR3 DNA: TGTGCCAGCTTCCCCGGGACAGGAAAGAACAATGAGCAGTTCTTC
clone size: .; V gene: TRBV28; D gene: TRBD1; J gene: TRBJ2-5; CDR3 length: 17; CDR3 protein: CASRPGGAVGLSQTQYF; CDR3 DNA: TGTGCCAGCAGGCCAGGGGGCGCGGTAGGGCTTTCACAGACCCAGTACTTC